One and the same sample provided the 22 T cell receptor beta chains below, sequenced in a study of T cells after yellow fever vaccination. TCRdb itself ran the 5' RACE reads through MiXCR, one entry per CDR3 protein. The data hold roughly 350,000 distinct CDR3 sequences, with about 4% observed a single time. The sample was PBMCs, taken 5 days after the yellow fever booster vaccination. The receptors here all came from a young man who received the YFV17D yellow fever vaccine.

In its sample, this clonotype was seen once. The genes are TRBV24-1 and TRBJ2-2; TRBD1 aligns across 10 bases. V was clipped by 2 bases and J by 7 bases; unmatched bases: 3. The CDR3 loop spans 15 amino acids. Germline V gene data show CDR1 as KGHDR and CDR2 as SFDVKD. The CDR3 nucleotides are TGTGCCACCAGTGATTGGGGGACAGGGGTCGGGGAGCTGTTTTTT. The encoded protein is CATSDWGTGVGELFF.

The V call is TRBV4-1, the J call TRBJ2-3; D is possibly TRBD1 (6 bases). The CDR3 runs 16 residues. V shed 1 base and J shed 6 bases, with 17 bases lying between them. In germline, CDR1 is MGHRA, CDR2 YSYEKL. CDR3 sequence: CASSQVPTGRFDTQYF. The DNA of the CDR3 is TGCGCCAGCAGCCAAGTCCCGACAGGACGTTTTGATACGCAGTATTTT.

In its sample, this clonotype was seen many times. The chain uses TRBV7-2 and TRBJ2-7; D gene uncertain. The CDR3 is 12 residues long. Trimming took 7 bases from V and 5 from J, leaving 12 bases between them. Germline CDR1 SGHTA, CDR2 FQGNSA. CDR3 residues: CASTLPSDEQYF. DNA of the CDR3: TGTGCCAGCACCCTACCGTCCGACGAGCAGTACTTC. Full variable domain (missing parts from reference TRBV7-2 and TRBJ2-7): GAGVSQSPSNKVTEKGKDVELRCDPISGHTALYWYRQSLGQGLEFLIYFQGNSAPDKSGLPSDRFSAERTGGSVSTLTIQRTQQEDSAVYLCASTLPSDEQYFGPGTRLTVT.

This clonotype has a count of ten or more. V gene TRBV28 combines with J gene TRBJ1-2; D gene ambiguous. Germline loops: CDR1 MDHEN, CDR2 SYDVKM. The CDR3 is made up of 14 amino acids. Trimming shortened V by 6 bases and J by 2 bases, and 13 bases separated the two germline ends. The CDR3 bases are TGTGCCAGCAGCCGTATCCAGCTCAACTATGGCTACACCTTC. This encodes CASSRIQLNYGYTF.

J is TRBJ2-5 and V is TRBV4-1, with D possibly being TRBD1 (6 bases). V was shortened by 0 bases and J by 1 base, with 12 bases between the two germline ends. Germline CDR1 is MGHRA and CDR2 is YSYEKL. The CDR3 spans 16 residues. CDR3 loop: CASSQDPGHLQETQYF. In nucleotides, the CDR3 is TGCGCCAGCAGCCAAGACCCGGGACACCTCCAAGAGACCCAGTACTTC.

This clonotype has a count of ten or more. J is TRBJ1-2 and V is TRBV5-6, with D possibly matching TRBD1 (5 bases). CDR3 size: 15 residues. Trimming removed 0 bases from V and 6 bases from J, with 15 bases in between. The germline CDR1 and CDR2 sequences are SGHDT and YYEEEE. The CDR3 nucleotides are TGTGCCAGCAGCTTGGTTCAGGGAGCACGGGATGGCTACACCTTC. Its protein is CASSLVQGARDGYTF.

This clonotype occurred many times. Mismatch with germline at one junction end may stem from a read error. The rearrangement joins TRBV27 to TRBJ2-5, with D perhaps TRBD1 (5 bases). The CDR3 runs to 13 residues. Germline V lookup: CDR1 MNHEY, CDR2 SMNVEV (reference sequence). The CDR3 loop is CASSPTIGVLRYF. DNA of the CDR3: TGTGCCAGCAGCCCGACGATAGGGGTCCTTCGTTATTTC.

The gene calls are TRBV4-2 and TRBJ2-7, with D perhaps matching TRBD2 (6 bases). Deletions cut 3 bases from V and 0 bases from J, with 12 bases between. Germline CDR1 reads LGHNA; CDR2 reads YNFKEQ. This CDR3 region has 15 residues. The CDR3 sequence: CASSQGGVSSYEQYF. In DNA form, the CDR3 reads TGTGCCAGCAGCCAGGGCGGGGTAAGCTCCTACGAGCAGTACTTC.

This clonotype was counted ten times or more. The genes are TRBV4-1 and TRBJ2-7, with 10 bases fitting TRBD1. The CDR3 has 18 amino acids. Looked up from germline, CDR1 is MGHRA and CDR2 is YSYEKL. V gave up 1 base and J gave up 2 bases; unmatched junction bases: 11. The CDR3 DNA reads TGCGCCAGCAGCCAAGTGGCCTTGGGACAGGGGATAACCTACGAGCAGTACTTC. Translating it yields CASSQVALGQGITYEQYF.

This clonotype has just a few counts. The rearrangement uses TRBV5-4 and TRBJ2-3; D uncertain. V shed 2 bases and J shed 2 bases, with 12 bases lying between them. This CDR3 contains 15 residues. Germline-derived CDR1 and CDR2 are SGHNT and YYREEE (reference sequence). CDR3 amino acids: CASSFEVVDTDTQYF. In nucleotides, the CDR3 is TGTGCCAGCAGCTTTGAAGTGGTCGACACAGATACGCAGTATTTT.

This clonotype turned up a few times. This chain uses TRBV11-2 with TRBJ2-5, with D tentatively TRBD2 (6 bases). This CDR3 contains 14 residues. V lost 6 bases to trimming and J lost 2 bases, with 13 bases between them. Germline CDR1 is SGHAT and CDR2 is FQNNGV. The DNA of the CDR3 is TGTGCCAGCAGGGGGGGACTCCTGCAAGAGACCCAGTACTTC. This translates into CASRGGLLQETQYF.

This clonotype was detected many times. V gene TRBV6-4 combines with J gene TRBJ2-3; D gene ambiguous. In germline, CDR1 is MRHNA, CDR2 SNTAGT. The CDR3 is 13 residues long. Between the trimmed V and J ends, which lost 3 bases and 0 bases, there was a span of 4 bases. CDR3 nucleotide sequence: TGTGCCAGCAGTGAGGGGAGCACAGATACGCAGTATTTT. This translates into CASSEGSTDTQYF.

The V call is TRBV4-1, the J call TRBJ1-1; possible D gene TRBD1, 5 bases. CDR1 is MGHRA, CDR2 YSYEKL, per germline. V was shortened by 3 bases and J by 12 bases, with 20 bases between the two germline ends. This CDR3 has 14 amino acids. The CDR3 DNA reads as TGCGCCAGCAGCCATCCCGTCGAGGGGCGCGGGTCTTTCTTT. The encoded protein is CASSHPVEGRGSFF.

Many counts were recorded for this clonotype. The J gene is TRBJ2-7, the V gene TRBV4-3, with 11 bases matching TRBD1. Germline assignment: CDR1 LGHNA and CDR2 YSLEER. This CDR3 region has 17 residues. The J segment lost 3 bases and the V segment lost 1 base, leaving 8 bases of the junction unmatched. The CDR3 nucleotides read TGCGCCAGCAGCCAAGTTATCGGACAGGGGGCTCGCTACGAGCAGTACTTC. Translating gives CASSQVIGQGARYEQYF.

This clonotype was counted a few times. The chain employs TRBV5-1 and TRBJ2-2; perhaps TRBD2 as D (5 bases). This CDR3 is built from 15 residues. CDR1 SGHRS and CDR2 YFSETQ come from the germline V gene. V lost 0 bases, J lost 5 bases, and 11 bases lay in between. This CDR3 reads CASSLESGETGELFF. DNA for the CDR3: TGCGCCAGCAGCTTGGAGTCCGGGGAGACCGGGGAGCTGTTTTTT.

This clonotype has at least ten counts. DNA of the CDR3: TGTGCCAGCAGCTTTGACACCTCTGGGGCCAACGTCCTGACTTTC. Protein sequence: CASSFDTSGANVLTF. The V gene is TRBV12-3 or TRBV12-4, the J gene TRBJ2-6, with unresolved D. The ends were cut back, 6 bases at V and 0 bases at J, with 9 bases in the middle. The CDR3 extends over 15 amino acids.

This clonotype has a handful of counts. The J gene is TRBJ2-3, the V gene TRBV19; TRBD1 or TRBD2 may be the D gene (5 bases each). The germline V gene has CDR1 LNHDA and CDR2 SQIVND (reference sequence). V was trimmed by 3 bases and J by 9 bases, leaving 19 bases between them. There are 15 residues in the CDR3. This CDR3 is CASSMSGQGARTQYF. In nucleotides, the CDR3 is TGTGCCAGTAGTATGAGCGGCCAGGGCGCCAGGACGCAGTATTTT. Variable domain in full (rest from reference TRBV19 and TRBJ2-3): DGGITQSPKYLFRKEGQNVTLSCEQNLNHDAMYWYRQDPGQGLRLIYYSQIVNDFQKGDIAEGYSVSREKKESFPLTVTSAQKNPTAFYLCASSMSGQGARTQYFGPGTRLTVL.

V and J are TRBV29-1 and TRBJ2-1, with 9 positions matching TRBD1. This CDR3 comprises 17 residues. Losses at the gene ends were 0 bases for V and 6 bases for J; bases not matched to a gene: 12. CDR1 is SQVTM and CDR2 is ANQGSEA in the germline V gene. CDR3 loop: CSVEDPVWDRAFNEQFF. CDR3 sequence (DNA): TGCAGCGTTGAAGATCCGGTGTGGGACAGGGCCTTCAATGAGCAGTTCTTC.

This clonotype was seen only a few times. The CDR3 coding sequence is TGCGCCAGCAGCTTGGTGTCGCCCCACTACGAGCAGTACTTC. Residues: CASSLVSPHYEQYF. J is TRBJ2-7 and V is TRBV5-1; D is ambiguous. The CDR3 spans 14 residues. V gave up 0 bases and J gave up 3 bases, with 10 bases separating them. Germline CDR1 SGHRS, CDR2 YFSETQ.

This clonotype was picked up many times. This chain's CDR3 is CASSPKSGGASQTQYF. The CDR3 DNA is TGTGCCAGCAGCCCGAAAAGCGGGGGGGCCAGCCAGACCCAGTACTTC. The chain is built from TRBV7-2 and TRBJ2-5; 10 positions match TRBD2. Unmatched junction bases numbered 12, after V lost 5 bases and J lost 6 bases. This CDR3 comprises 16 residues. CDR1 and CDR2 from the germline V gene are SGHTA and FQGNSA.

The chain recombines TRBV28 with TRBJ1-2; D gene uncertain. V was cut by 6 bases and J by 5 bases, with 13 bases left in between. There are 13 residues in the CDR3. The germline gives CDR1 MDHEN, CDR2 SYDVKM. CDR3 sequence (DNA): TGTGCCAGCAGCGAGACTTTTTCGTATGGCTACACCTTC. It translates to CASSETFSYGYTF.

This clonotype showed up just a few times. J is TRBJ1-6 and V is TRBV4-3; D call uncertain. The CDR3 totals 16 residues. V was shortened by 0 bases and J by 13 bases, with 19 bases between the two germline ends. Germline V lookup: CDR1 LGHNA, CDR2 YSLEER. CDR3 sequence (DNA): TGCGCCAGCAGCCAAGACCCCGGCCCAACTCCGTCCCCCCTCCACTTT. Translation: CASSQDPGPTPSPLHF.